What follows describes a single T cell receptor (beta chain). The CDR3 loop spans 13 amino acids. Trimming cost V 6 bases and J 10 bases, with 18 bases left between them. Germline lookup yields CDR1 MNHEY and CDR2 SVGAGI. This record belongs to a study of blood T cell repertoires in COVID-19. Looking at the study overall: Spain, Italy and the United States supplied samples that represented acute and convalescent COVID-19. Sources were T cells, B-cell-depleted T cells, or PBMCs; the material itself was cDNA or gDNA.

Method: immunoSEQ multiplex PCR; TCRdb's copy keeps in-frame clones and lacks some. The repertoire includes approximately 250,000 clones, around nine tenths of them detected once, and about an eighth sits in the top ten. This chain connects TRBV6-5 to TRBJ1-1, with D uncertain. This clonotype was sampled from a woman in her sixties or seventies with COVID-19, enrolled during active disease. Sequences were obtained from peripheral blood. The CDR3, as DNA: TGTGCCAGCAGATCCACGGCGGTAGTTGTAGCTTTCTTT. This codes for CASRSTAVVVAFF.